This paragraph covers one T cell receptor beta chain sequence. Original processing methods: Reference gene primers were amplified, and this amplification served to estimate nucleated cell counts. Here immunoSEQ multiplex PCR was the method, and the copy in TCRdb shows in-frame clones only, minus some. The D gene and trimming were derived from the DNA, and the V and J assignments and clone size from that table. The table has some 180,000 clones, roughly 83% seen once. These data come from a study of blood T cell repertoires in COVID-19. Whole-study context: Nucleic acid was either cDNA or gDNA, and it came from T cells, B-cell-depleted T cells, or PBMCs.

The CDR3 is 16 amino acids. Trimming stripped 4 bases from V and 5 bases from J, with 17 bases between. Germline V gene sequence: CDR1 MNHNS, CDR2 SASEGT. The receptor comes from a woman aged 40 to 55 with COVID-19, enrolled during active disease. The sample was peripheral blood. The chain combines TRBV6-1 with TRBJ1-4, with TRBD1 as a possible D gene (6 bases). CDR3 DNA: TGTGCCAGCAGTGGGACAGTTCTTGACACGAATGAAAAACTGTTTTTT. This encodes CASSGTVLDTNEKLFF.